A selection of T cell receptor beta chains follows, all from one sample in a study of CD8 T cells in ankylosing spondylitis. TCRdb itself ran the 5' RACE reads through MiXCR, one entry per CDR3 protein. The sample lists around 450,000 distinct CDR3 sequences, 25% to 30% seen once, with under 0.9% in the top ten. The sequencing input was blood, either unsorted or a sorted T cell fraction (not recorded which). These receptors were obtained from a male donor with ankylosing spondylitis. Both conserved end residues are part of each CDR3. Fields, in order: clone size, J gene, V gene, D gene, CDR3 DNA, CDR3 protein. A D gene is named only where the DNA matches it firmly. Clone size is not always given. Where it is, it says once, few, many or a class for expanded clones.

>-|TRBJ2-1|TRBV20-1|-
TGCAGTGCGAGCCAGGGATCCGAGCAGTTCTTC
CSASQGSEQFF
>-|TRBJ2-2|TRBV11-3|-
TGTGCCAGCAGCCTCAGGAGCTCGAACACCGGGGAGCTGTTTTTT
CASSLRSSNTGELFF
>few|TRBJ2-5|TRBV20-1|-
TGCAGTGCTGACTACAACCGGGAGACCCAGTACTTC
CSADYNRETQYF
>few|TRBJ2-1|TRBV29-1|-
TGCAGCGGAGGCCACTCCTACAATGAGCAGTTCTTC
CSGGHSYNEQFF
>few|TRBJ2-3|TRBV24-1|TRBD2
TGTGCCACCAGTGACACCAGCGGGAGGGCCACAGATACGCAGTATTTT
CATSDTSGRATDTQYF
>few|TRBJ2-1|TRBV14|TRBD2
TGTGCCAGCAGCCGTCGGGCTAGCGGACTTTCCTACAATGAGCAGTTCTTC
CASSRRASGLSYNEQFF
>many|TRBJ1-5|TRBV12-3/TRBV12-4|-
TGTGCCAGCAGTTTAGCCGATAATCAGCCCCAGCATTTT
CASSLADNQPQHF
>-|TRBJ2-5|TRBV20-1|TRBD2
TGCAGTGCTAGAGTGGGACTAGCGAAGACCCAGTACTTC
CSARVGLAKTQYF
>few|TRBJ2-1|TRBV7-2|TRBD1
TGTGCCAGCAGCCTCCGGGACAGGGGCGATGAGCAGTTCTTC
CASSLRDRGDEQFF
>many|TRBJ2-3|TRBV11-2|-
TGTGCCAGCAGCTTCCCGGATACGCAGTATTTT
CASSFPDTQYF
>-|TRBJ1-1|TRBV9|-
TGTGCCAGCAGCGCCGGGACCTTGAACACTGAAGCTTTCTTT
CASSAGTLNTEAFF
>-|TRBJ1-1|TRBV20-1|TRBD1
TGCAGTGTTAAGACTTCCACAGGGGGCACTGAAGCTTTCTTT
CSVKTSTGGTEAFF
>-|TRBJ1-6|TRBV7-8|TRBD1
TGTGCCAGCAGCTTGGGGACAGTGGCCTATAATTCACCCCTCCACTTT
CASSLGTVAYNSPLHF
>few|TRBJ1-1|TRBV15|TRBD1
TGTGCCGCTGGGGACAGACTGAACACTGAAGCTTTCTTT
CAAGDRLNTEAFF
>few|TRBJ2-2|TRBV20-1|-
TGCAGTGCTCATGCCCAGGGTCGCACCGGGGAGCTGTTTTTT
CSAHAQGRTGELFF
>few|TRBJ1-3|TRBV20-1|-
TGCAGTGGCCGGAGAGTCTCTGGAAACACCATATATTTT
CSGRRVSGNTIYF
>few|TRBJ2-7|TRBV29-1|-
TGCAGCGTTGGGGGTGGAGGGGCCCTCAGCTCCTACGAGCAGTACTTC
CSVGGGGALSSYEQYF
>-|TRBJ1-6|TRBV6-1|-
TGTGCCAGCAGTGAAGCGAATTCACCCCTCCACTTT
CASSEANSPLHF
>many|TRBJ2-3|TRBV12-3/TRBV12-4|-
TGTGCCAGCAGCCACCGGGAAGGGAGTCGGACAGATACGCAGTATTTT
CASSHREGSRTDTQYF
>few|TRBJ2-3|TRBV7-9|-
TGTGCCAGCAGCTTAGGACCCCCACTTGCAGCGGATACGCAGTATTTT
CASSLGPPLAADTQYF
>-|TRBJ2-3|TRBV24-1|TRBD1
TGTGCCACCAGTGAATCCGCATTCCGGACAGGGAAAGGAAGCACAGATACGCAGTATTTT
CATSESAFRTGKGSTDTQYF
>few|TRBJ2-1|TRBV12-3/TRBV12-4|-
TGTGCCAGCAGTTTCTCGTGGGGAGTTGGCAATGAGCAGTTCTTC
CASSFSWGVGNEQFF
>-|TRBJ2-3|TRBV9|-
TGTGCCAGCAGCGTAGCGGGTGTTCCCACAGATACGCAGTATTTT
CASSVAGVPTDTQYF
>few|TRBJ2-4|TRBV6-4|TRBD1
TGTGCCAGCAGTAGGGACAGGGCGGACATTCAGTACTTC
CASSRDRADIQYF
>-|TRBJ2-3|TRBV20-1|TRBD2
TGCAGTGCTAAGTCCGGACTAGCGGGAGATACGCAGTATTTT
CSAKSGLAGDTQYF
>-|TRBJ2-7|TRBV20-1|TRBD2
TGCAGTGCGACACCTAGCGGGAGCTCCTACGAGCAGTACTTC
CSATPSGSSYEQYF
>once|TRBJ1-5|TRBV30|-
TGTGCCTGGAGTGTATTGGAGGATCAGCCCCAGCATTTT
CAWSVLEDQPQHF
>-|TRBJ2-3|TRBV12-3/TRBV12-4|TRBD2
TGTGCCAGCACCCCGGCCGCCGGGACTAGTCAAGATACGCAGTATTTT
CASTPAAGTSQDTQYF
>-|TRBJ1-5|TRBV6-2/TRBV6-3|-
TGTGCCAGCAGCAACGGGGTTCAGCCCCAGCATTTT
CASSNGVQPQHF
>few|TRBJ2-1|TRBV7-9|-
TGTGCCAGCAGCTTTGCGGTGGATGAGCAGTTCTTC
CASSFAVDEQFF
>few|TRBJ2-1|TRBV12-3/TRBV12-4|TRBD1
TGTGCCAGCAGGACAGGGCAGGTATATGAGCAGTTCTTC
CASRTGQVYEQFF
>-|TRBJ2-3|TRBV19|TRBD2
TGTGCCAGTAGTATAGACCTAGCGGGAGTATCGGATACGCAGTATTTT
CASSIDLAGVSDTQYF
>-|TRBJ1-1|TRBV7-6|-
TGTGCCAGCAGCTTCGAGGGGTACACTGAAGCTTTCTTT
CASSFEGYTEAFF